Presented here are 21 T cell receptor beta chains from one specimen sequenced in a study of shared clonotypes between healthy human individuals. Libraries were prepared by immunoSEQ multiplex PCR; TCRdb keeps only in-frame clonotypes and omits some of them. Counted here are 1,500,000 or so clones, 97% to 99% occurring once; the ten biggest clones make up approximately 0.4%. Sequencing was done on a sample of naive CD4+ T cells sorted from blood. The subset: CD45RA+ positively selected. These receptors came from a man younger than 45 in good health.

In the case of this clone: Within the sample, other DNA sequences also encode this same CDR3. The chain links TRBV29-1 to TRBJ2-7, with a weak D call TRBD2 (5 bases). Trimming cost V 5 bases and J 4 bases, with 9 bases left between them. The CDR3 runs 11 residues. Germline CDR1 and CDR2: SQVTM and ANQGSEA. In nucleotides, the CDR3 is TGCAGCGTTAGAGGGAGTTACGAGCAGTACTTC. It yields the protein CSVRGSYEQYF.

V usage is TRBV11-3 and J usage is TRBJ2-5; a possible D gene is TRBD1 (7 bases). The germline V and J ends were trimmed by 0 bases and 2 bases, with 10 bases remaining between them. Per the germline V gene, CDR1 is SGHNT and CDR2 is YENEEA. CDR3 size: 15 residues. CDR3: CASSLDRGVQETQYF. CDR3 nucleotide sequence: TGTGCCAGCAGCTTAGACAGGGGGGTTCAAGAGACCCAGTACTTC.

A single count supports this clone. The CDR3 DNA reads TGTGCCAGCAGTTACTGGCAGGGTGGAAATTACGGCTACACCTTC. Its protein is CASSYWQGGNYGYTF. This chain joins TRBV6-5 and TRBJ1-2; D is possibly TRBD1 (5 bases). The ends were cut back, 1 base at V and 8 bases at J, with 17 bases in the middle. The CDR3 contains 15 residues. The germline CDR1 and CDR2 sequences are MNHEY and SVGAGI.

The V call is TRBV5-8, the J call TRBJ1-2, with TRBD1 matching over 9 bases. The V and J ends lost 4 bases and 4 bases, in that order; junction bases with no gene match: 8. Per germline, CDR1 SGHTS and CDR2 YDEGEE. The CDR3 loop spans 15 amino acids. This CDR3 is CASSQLRDRVYGYTF. The CDR3 coding sequence is TGTGCCAGCAGCCAACTCCGGGACAGGGTCTATGGCTACACCTTC. The entire variable domain, with the rest obtained from reference TRBV5-8 and TRBJ1-2, is as follows: EAGVTQSPTHLIKTRGQQATLRCSPISGHTSVYWYQQALGLGLQFLLWYDEGEERNRGNFPPRFSGRQFPNYSSELNVNALELEDSALYLCASSQLRDRVYGYTFGSGTRLTVV.

This clone has only one observation. CDR3 amino acids: CASSPQLAGGSKTGELFF. CDR3 bases: TGCGCCAGCAGCCCACAACTAGCGGGAGGGAGTAAAACCGGGGAGCTGTTTTTT. The chain couples TRBV5-1 to TRBJ2-2; 13 bases are shared with TRBD2. CDR3 length equals 18 residues. Germline V gene lookup returns CDR1 SGHRS and CDR2 YFSETQ. With V trimmed by 4 bases and J by 5 bases, 11 bases remained unmatched.

The genes are TRBV6-1 and TRBJ2-7; 8 nucleotides agree with TRBD2. V shed 5 bases, J shed 2 bases, and the junction held 8 bases outside the gene matches. The V gene's germline CDR1 is MNHNS and CDR2 SASEGT. There are 15 residues in the CDR3. CDR3 loop: CASSRPSGPAYEQYF. The CDR3 DNA follows: TGTGCCAGCAGTCGACCTAGCGGGCCTGCCTACGAGCAGTACTTC.

The genes are TRBV7-6 and TRBJ2-1, with TRBD1 matching over 7 bases. CDR3 length: 16 amino acids. The trim removed 4 bases at V and 0 bases at J, leaving 6 bases unmatched. CDR1 is SGHVS, CDR2 FNYEAQ, per germline. CDR3 protein: CASSSGGHSSYNEQFF. CDR3 coding DNA: TGTGCCAGCAGCTCAGGGGGACATAGCTCCTACAATGAGCAGTTCTTC.

V gene TRBV5-1 combines with J gene TRBJ2-3; a possible D gene is TRBD1 (5 bases). Germline CDR1 SGHRS, CDR2 YFSETQ. Trimming took off 1 base at V and 2 bases at J, with 11 bases between the two ends. The CDR3 runs to 15 residues. The CDR3 loop reads CASSLRTGPTDTQYF. CDR3 nucleotides: TGCGCCAGCAGCTTGCGTACAGGTCCCACAGATACGCAGTATTTT.

This chain links TRBV2 with TRBJ1-4; D ambiguous. CDR3 size: 15 residues. Looked up from germline, CDR1 is SNHLY and CDR2 is FYNNEI. The V and J ends lost 4 bases and 0 bases respectively, with 9 bases between them. In DNA form, the CDR3 reads TGTGCCAGCAGTGGCTCCAGTGCAACTAATGAAAAACTGTTTTTT. Protein: CASSGSSATNEKLFF.

The chain recombines TRBV27 with TRBJ2-7, with TRBD2 matching 9 bases. Germline V gives CDR1 MNHEY, CDR2 SMNVEV (reference sequence). The CDR3 length is 14 residues. The junction had 4 bases not matched to a gene; V was cut back by 4 bases and J by 3 bases. Here the CDR3 DNA reads TGTGCCAGCAGTTACCTAGCGGGGAACTACGAGCAGTACTTC. Translation: CASSYLAGNYEQYF.

This chain links TRBV5-4 with TRBJ1-3, with D hard to call. The ends were cut back, 0 bases at V and 0 bases at J, with 4 bases in the middle. The CDR3 consists of 14 residues. CDR1 SGHNT and CDR2 YYREEE come from the germline V gene (reference sequence). As DNA, the CDR3 is TGTGCCAGCAGCTTGGGTGACTCTGGAAACACCATATATTTT. It is translated as CASSLGDSGNTIYF.

The chain couples TRBV6-4 to TRBJ2-1; 11 bases match TRBD2. This CDR3 is built from 15 residues. In germline, CDR1 is MRHNA, CDR2 SNTAGT. The V and J ends lost 6 bases and 8 bases, in that order; junction bases with no gene match: 9. CDR3 coding DNA: TGTGCCAGCAGACCCGCTAGCGGGAGGTTGGATGAGCAGTTCTTC. Translation gives CASRPASGRLDEQFF.

The chain has TRBV5-4 and TRBJ2-5; the match to TRBD2 covers 7 bases. Losses at the gene ends were 0 bases for V and 5 bases for J; bases not matched to a gene: 4. CDR1 SGHNT and CDR2 YYREEE come from the germline V gene (reference sequence). The CDR3 runs 14 residues. CDR3 in DNA: TGTGCCAGCAGCTTGGTGGGGGGGGACGAGACCCAGTACTTC. As protein: CASSLVGGDETQYF.

CDR3 sequence reads: CASSEDPAGETQYF. The CDR3 DNA sequence: TGTGCCAGCAGTGAAGACCCTGCCGGAGAGACCCAGTACTTC. The V and J genes are TRBV2 and TRBJ2-5; D is uncertain. Germline assignment: CDR1 SNHLY and CDR2 FYNNEI. V was shortened by 1 base and J by 4 bases, with 10 bases between the two germline ends. The CDR3 runs 14 residues.

This chain uses TRBV28 with TRBJ2-1; 7 positions agree with TRBD2. Germline V gene data show CDR1 as MDHEN and CDR2 as SYDVKM. V shed 3 bases, J shed 8 bases, and the junction held 7 bases outside the gene matches. This CDR3 is 14 amino acids long. CDR3 in DNA: TGTGCCAGCAGTTTGGCGGGAGAGCATGATGAGCAGTTCTTC. This gives the protein CASSLAGEHDEQFF.

The chain recombines TRBV6-4 with TRBJ2-7, with TRBD2 matching 12 bases. The CDR3 sequence is 14 residues long. Germline-derived CDR1 and CDR2 are MRHNA and SNTAGT. The trim removed 6 bases at V and 4 bases at J, leaving 4 bases unmatched. The CDR3 protein is CASSPLAGGYEQYF. The CDR3 DNA follows: TGTGCCAGCAGCCCACTAGCGGGAGGTTACGAGCAGTACTTC.

The rearrangement joins TRBV2 to TRBJ1-2; perhaps TRBD1 as D (5 bases). The germline V and J ends were trimmed by 7 bases and 4 bases, with 19 bases remaining between them. From germline, CDR1 is SNHLY and CDR2 FYNNEI. The CDR3 covers 15 residues. For the CDR3, the DNA is TGTGCCAGCACCAAACTCGGAGTTGGGGCCTATGGCTACACCTTC. Amino acids: CASTKLGVGAYGYTF. Together with reference TRBV2 and TRBJ1-2, the CDR3 gives the full variable domain: EPEVTQTPSHQVTQMGQEVILRCVPISNHLYFYWYRQILGQKVEFLVSFYNNEISEKSEIFDDQFSVERPDGSNFTLKIRSTKLEDSAMYFCASTKLGVGAYGYTFGSGTRLTVV.

The V gene is TRBV6-6, the J gene TRBJ2-7; D remains ambiguous. This CDR3 region has 13 residues. V lost 4 bases and J lost 11, with 18 bases in between. Germline CDR1 reads MNHNY; CDR2 reads SVGAGI (reference sequence). The CDR3 DNA reads as TGTGCCAGCAGTTCCGATTACACCCAGAATGAGTACTTC. Translating gives CASSSDYTQNEYF.

The CDR3 DNA reads as TGCGCCAGCAGCTTCGCGGCGAACACCGGGGAGCTGTTTTTT. Translation gives CASSFAANTGELFF. V gene TRBV5-1 combines with J gene TRBJ2-2; no definite D call. The CDR3 extends over 14 amino acids. Trimming took 2 bases from V and 0 from J, leaving 5 bases between them. From germline, CDR1 is SGHRS and CDR2 YFSETQ.

The rearrangement joins TRBV4-1 to TRBJ1-1; no reliable D call. Germline CDR1 and CDR2: MGHRA and YSYEKL. The CDR3 spans 14 residues. V lost 2 bases and J 0 bases, leaving 7 bases between the germline ends. Here the CDR3 reads CASSQPVMNTEAFF. In DNA form, the CDR3 reads TGCGCCAGCAGCCAACCGGTCATGAACACTGAAGCTTTCTTT.

The CDR3 sequence: CASSLLRSSLTRSTDTQYF. The CDR3 nucleotides read TGTGCCAGCAGCTTATTAAGGAGTAGTCTGACTCGCAGCACAGATACGCAGTATTTT. The chain employs TRBV7-9 and TRBJ2-3; no reliable D call. This CDR3 comprises 19 residues. The V gene lost 2 bases and the J gene lost 0 bases, with 21 bases spanning the gap. Germline loops: CDR1 SEHNR, CDR2 FQNEAQ (reference sequence).